Described below is a single T cell receptor beta chain sequence and its context. Its antigen is unidentified. The CDR3 totals 13 residues. Germline lookup yields CDR1 MNHEY and CDR2 SMNVEV (reference sequence). Via 5' RACE with UMI labels, TRB cDNA libraries were prepared. TCRdb reanalyzed the 5' RACE reads, giving one entry per CDR3 protein sequence and no DNA. The data show just under 90,000 distinct CDR3 sequences, and the top ten clones hold about 0.8%. The data belong to a study of CXCR3-negative and CXCR3-positive naive CD8 T cells. Study outcomes and limitations: More hydrophobic TRB CDR3s were found in CXCR3-positive naive cells than in CXCR3-negative naive cells.

V and J are TRBV27 and TRBJ2-7; TCRdb outputs TRBD1, but without DNA this stays unchecked. The sequence came from a human donor in good health. Some clones in this sample may be carry-over from other donors' samples. What was sequenced was naive CXCR3+ CD8+ T cells from blood. Subset described: CD45RO-CCR7+CD27+CD95- naive CD8+ T cells expressing CXCR3 (TNR3+). The CDR3 loop is CASSPSQGYEQYF.